This T cell receptor (beta chain) was sequenced in a study of blood T cell repertoires in COVID-19. Per the original methods: Nucleated cell number was recorded as an estimate derived from reference gene primer amplification. Data came from immunoSEQ multiplex PCR; TCRdb stores just in-frame clones and leaves some out. That table is the source of V, J and clone size, and D and trimming were worked out from the DNA. This table has some 500,000 clones, 85% to 90% appearing once. The sequenced sample was peripheral blood. The source of this sequence is a woman aged 45-65 years with COVID-19, enrolled during active disease.

CDR3 residues: CSVEGQWNTEAFF. CDR3 nucleotides: TGCAGCGTTGAGGGACAGTGGAACACTGAAGCTTTCTTT. J is TRBJ1-1 and V is TRBV29-1; 7 nucleotides align to TRBD1. Germline assignment: CDR1 SQVTM and CDR2 ANQGSEA. The junction had 2 bases not matched to a gene; V was cut back by 3 bases and J by 1 base. The CDR3 totals 13 residues.